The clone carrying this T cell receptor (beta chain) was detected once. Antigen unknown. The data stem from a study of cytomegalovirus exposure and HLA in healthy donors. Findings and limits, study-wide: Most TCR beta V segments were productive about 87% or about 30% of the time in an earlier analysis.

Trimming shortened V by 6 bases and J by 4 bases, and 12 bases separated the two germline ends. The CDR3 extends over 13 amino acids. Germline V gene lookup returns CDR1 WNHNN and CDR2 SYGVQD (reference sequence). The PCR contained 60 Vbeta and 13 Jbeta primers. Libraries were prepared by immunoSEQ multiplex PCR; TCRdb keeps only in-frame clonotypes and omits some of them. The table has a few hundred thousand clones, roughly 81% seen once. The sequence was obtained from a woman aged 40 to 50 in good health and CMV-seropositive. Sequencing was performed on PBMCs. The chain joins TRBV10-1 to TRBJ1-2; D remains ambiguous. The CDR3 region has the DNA TGCGCCAGCAGCACGTGGCGGGGCTATGGCTACACCTTC. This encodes CASSTWRGYGYTF.